This is a list of T cell receptor beta chains from one sample in a study of identical twins. MiXCR, run by TCRdb on the 5' RACE reads, gives a single entry per CDR3 protein. This sample carries roughly 250,000 distinct CDR3 sequences, roughly 7% of them seen once, and the ten largest clones take approximately 3.7%. The same data also went into a second study, on yellow fever vaccine responses in identical twins.

The sequenced material came from memory (CD45RO+) T cells sorted from blood. All receptors come from a woman younger than 30 in good health. CDR3s include the opening cysteine and the closing phenylalanine or tryptophan. The D gene is left open where the match is weak. The size entry is marked missing in some rows and otherwise reads once, few, many or a size class.

j_call clone_size v_call d_call cdr3_aa cdr3_nt
TRBJ1-1 many TRBV5-1 . CASSLGTENTEAFF TGCGCCAGCAGCTTGGGGACGGAGAACACTGAAGCTTTCTTT
TRBJ2-5 many TRBV20-1 . CSASGQQETQYF TGCAGTGCTAGTGGGCAGCAAGAGACCCAGTACTTC
TRBJ2-5 few TRBV14 TRBD2 CASSQRGLAIRWETQYF TGTGCCAGCAGCCAAAGAGGACTAGCGATTAGGTGGGAGACCCAGTACTTC
TRBJ1-5 many TRBV7-2 . CASSLVQSQSSPQHF TGTGCCAGCAGCTTAGTTCAGAGCCAATCATCGCCCCAGCATTTT
TRBJ2-7 . TRBV25-1 . CASSEPPGNPSTYEQYF TGTGCCAGCAGTGAACCTCCGGGAAACCCCTCAACCTACGAGCAGTACTTC
TRBJ2-1 many TRBV27 . CASTSAGPREQFF TGTGCCAGCACCTCAGCCGGACCGAGAGAGCAGTTCTTC
TRBJ1-1 . TRBV6-1 . CASTEPLRGSTEAFF TGTGCCAGCACCGAACCACTGCGGGGATCCACTGAAGCTTTCTTT
TRBJ1-2 many TRBV6-5 TRBD1 CASSLGQGGYGYTF TGTGCCAGCAGTTTGGGACAGGGAGGATATGGCTACACCTTC
TRBJ2-7 many TRBV5-5 . CASSFGRSSYEQYF TGTGCCAGCAGCTTCGGACGTAGCTCCTACGAGCAGTACTTC
TRBJ2-1 . TRBV20-1 . CSARDGGPYNEQFF TGCAGTGCTAGAGATGGGGGCCCATACAATGAGCAGTTCTTC
TRBJ2-2 . TRBV4-1 . CASSPTPETGELFF TGCGCCAGCAGCCCGACGCCAGAAACCGGGGAGCTGTTTTTT
TRBJ1-2 . TRBV3-1 . CASSQAQYGYTF TGTGCCAGCAGCCAAGCCCAGTATGGCTACACCTTC
TRBJ1-2 . TRBV6-2/TRBV6-3 . CASTYGDNYGYTF TGTGCCAGCACTTATGGCGACAACTATGGCTACACCTTC
TRBJ1-3 few TRBV11-2 . CASSLEGISSGNTIYF TGTGCCAGCAGCTTAGAAGGAATATCCTCTGGAAACACCATATATTTT
TRBJ2-1 many TRBV29-1 TRBD2 CSVIPGLPTNEQFF TGCAGCGTTATTCCGGGACTACCGACCAATGAGCAGTTCTTC
TRBJ2-1 few TRBV7-2 TRBD1 CASSLAYRGDRAGNEQFF TGTGCCAGCAGCTTAGCCTATAGAGGGGACAGGGCAGGGAATGAGCAGTTCTTC
TRBJ2-5 few TRBV7-8 . CASSLLGLYQETQYF TGTGCCAGCAGCTTATTAGGACTGTACCAAGAGACCCAGTACTTC
TRBJ2-7 few TRBV5-1 TRBD2 CASSSVGGVAYEQYF TGCGCCAGCAGCTCGGTTGGGGGGGTGGCGTACGAGCAGTACTTC
TRBJ2-1 many TRBV19 . CASSGENNEQFF TGTGCCAGTAGCGGGGAAAACAATGAGCAGTTCTTC
TRBJ2-1 . TRBV24-1 TRBD1 CAIGTGKIDEQFF TGTGCCATCGGGACAGGGAAGATCGATGAGCAGTTCTTC
TRBJ2-6 many TRBV5-1 . CASSLVVESNVLTF TGCGCCAGCAGCTTAGTGGTGGAGTCCAACGTCCTGACTTTC
TRBJ2-1 few TRBV12-3/TRBV12-4 TRBD2 CASREGLANSYNEQFF TGTGCCAGCAGAGAGGGACTAGCGAACTCCTACAATGAGCAGTTCTTC
TRBJ2-6 many TRBV6-1 TRBD1 CASSEQPQGALYSGANVLTF TGTGCCAGCAGTGAGCAACCCCAGGGGGCACTTTACTCTGGGGCCAACGTCCTGACTTTC
TRBJ2-3 few TRBV6-4 . CASSESQGGPDTQYF TGTGCCAGCAGTGAATCCCAGGGTGGGCCAGATACGCAGTATTTT
TRBJ2-1 many TRBV11-3 . CASSLGRSHRDEQFF TGTGCCAGCAGCTTAGGTCGGTCCCACCGCGATGAGCAGTTCTTC
TRBJ2-3 many TRBV5-1 TRBD2 CASSRGEVADTQYF TGCGCCAGCAGCCGGGGGGAAGTAGCAGATACGCAGTATTTT
TRBJ2-5 few TRBV9 TRBD1 CASSVEQGSGETQYF TGTGCCAGCAGCGTAGAACAGGGGTCTGGGGAGACCCAGTACTTC
TRBJ2-1 . TRBV5-8 . CASSLWTLQEQFF TGTGCCAGCAGCCTCTGGACCCTACAGGAGCAGTTCTTC
TRBJ2-2 few TRBV28 . CASSLTTGELFF TGTGCCAGCAGTTTGACTACCGGGGAGCTGTTTTTT
TRBJ2-7 many TRBV4-1 TRBD2 CASSLRGTSDSYEQYF TGCGCCAGCAGCCTCAGAGGGACTAGCGACTCCTACGAGCAGTACTTC
TRBJ1-6 . TRBV15 TRBD1 CATTDRGAAFLYSPLHF TGTGCCACCACGGACAGGGGTGCAGCATTTCTCTATTCACCCCTCCACTTT
TRBJ2-1 many TRBV9 . CASSVRLGRAVYNEQFF TGTGCCAGCAGCGTCCGCCTCGGCCGGGCTGTCTACAATGAGCAGTTCTTC
TRBJ2-2 many TRBV4-1 TRBD2 CASSQGYGTSRSGELFF TGCGCCAGCAGCCAGGGCTACGGGACTAGCAGGTCCGGGGAGCTGTTTTTT
TRBJ2-1 few TRBV6-1 TRBD2 CASSEGGGLAGGWDEQFF TGTGCCAGCAGTGAAGGTGGTGGACTAGCGGGAGGGTGGGATGAGCAGTTCTTC
TRBJ2-7 many TRBV7-9 TRBD1 CASSQGTGFSYEQYF TGTGCCAGCAGCCAAGGGACAGGTTTTTCCTACGAGCAGTACTTC
TRBJ1-2 many TRBV5-1 . CASSLDGGNRYGYTF TGCGCCAGCAGCTTGGATGGGGGCAACCGCTATGGCTACACCTTC
TRBJ1-3 many TRBV14 . CASSQGLVGSGNTIYF TGTGCCAGCAGCCAAGGGCTCGTGGGCTCTGGAAACACCATATATTTT
TRBJ1-3 . TRBV7-8 . CASSPQSGNTIYF TGTGCCAGCAGCCCGCAAAGTGGAAACACCATATATTTT
TRBJ2-2 many TRBV5-1 . CASSFGAAGELFF TGCGCCAGCAGCTTTGGGGCCGCCGGGGAGCTGTTTTTT
TRBJ2-5 . TRBV20-1 . CSALGFRGRETQYF TGCAGTGCCCTGGGCTTCCGGGGGCGGGAGACCCAGTACTTC
TRBJ2-7 . TRBV27 TRBD1 CASKRTGGPYEQYF TGTGCCAGCAAGAGGACAGGGGGACCCTACGAGCAGTACTTC
TRBJ2-1 few TRBV7-7 . CASSPKLERANEQFF TGTGCCAGCAGCCCGAAACTGGAGCGGGCCAATGAGCAGTTCTTC
TRBJ2-1 . TRBV7-3 TRBD1 CASSPEGDRAYNEQFF TGTGCCAGCAGCCCGGAAGGGGACAGGGCCTACAATGAGCAGTTCTTC
TRBJ2-1 many TRBV11-2 . CASSRGGSSYNEQFF TGTGCCAGCAGCCGAGGGGGGAGCTCCTACAATGAGCAGTTCTTC
TRBJ2-6 . TRBV25-1 . CASSDFLSSGANVLTF TGTGCCAGCAGTGATTTCCTGAGCTCTGGGGCCAACGTCCTGACTTTC
TRBJ2-2 few TRBV5-7 TRBD1 CASSSRDRTGELFF TGTGCCAGCAGCTCCCGGGACAGAACCGGGGAGCTGTTTTTT
TRBJ2-5 . TRBV5-5 TRBD2 CASSLQTKRGETQYF TGTGCCAGCAGCCTACAGACCAAGCGGGGCGAGACCCAGTACTTC
TRBJ2-1 few TRBV14 TRBD2 CASSQALLAGGEFF TGTGCCAGCAGCCAAGCCTTACTAGCGGGAGGGGAGTTCTTC
TRBJ2-1 . TRBV25-1 TRBD1 CASSEWDRESPEQFF TGTGCCAGCAGTGAATGGGACAGGGAGTCACCTGAGCAGTTCTTC